This TCR beta chain was captured in a study of shared clonotypes between healthy human individuals (dated by TCRdb to 2018 to 2021). At the level of the whole study: The cohort comprised two women and a few men aged 18 to 49 years. The study deeply sequenced blood TCR repertoires of about five healthy adults to estimate repertoire size and the extent of clonotype sharing between individuals. Leukapheresis yielded between about 0.85 and 10 billion PBMCs per donor. To increase sequencing depth and limit assay-specific biases, different laboratories used diverse techniques to prepare libraries and sequence TCR repertoires. For each donor, three plates each were used for CD4 naive and CD4 memory, two plates were used for CD8 naive, and one plate was used for CD8 memory. General study outcomes and caveats: Because the study included only a small number of donors, the genetic and exposure-history diversity represented was limited. Even with the large sequencing depth, rarefaction of the sorted-subset datasets indicated that sequencing was incomplete. Sampling was limited to blood, and TCR repertoires in tissue likely differ from TCR repertoires in blood. Across a handful of donors, approximately 5% of naive CD4, approximately 4% of naive CD8, 2.3% of memory CD4, and 0.4% to 0.45% of memory CD8 clonotypes were shared. Compared with non-shared clonotypes, the clonotypes found in all four sorted-subset donors had higher generation probabilities. Naive subsets generally had larger estimated clonotype richness than memory subsets. Based on pairwise subsampling, the degree of clonotype sharing among donors was expected to be affected by sequencing depth.

From its cysteine to its phenylalanine, the CDR3 spans 15 amino acids. The DNA shown is the 45-base CDR3, in frame from base 1. Trimming costs V 1 base and J 0 bases, and their ends lie 9 bases apart. The germline V gene encodes CDR1 LGHNA and CDR2 YNFKEQ. A note on this clone: What antigen it recognizes has not been identified. No much larger clone is present one base from it, and per-base qualities are unavailable.

Using the deep immunoSEQ assay, multiplex PCR amplified TCR CDR3 regions from genomic DNA. Genomic DNA extracted from each cell subset was distributed evenly over all wells of several immunoSEQ 96-well plates, and each plate served as one replicate. For sorted subsets, 200 ng of genomic DNA, equivalent to some 30,000 T cell genomes, went into each replicate PCR. Purified libraries were measured with a Qubit 3.0 fluorometer, size-checked on a Bioanalyzer 2100, and measured again with the KAPA Library Quantification kit. A separate single-read 150-cycle Illumina NextSeq 550 flow cell was used to sequence each immunoSEQ 96-well plate. Concerning the study's data processing: Because the immunoSEQ output included only junctional sequences and no quality scores, the filtering could not be the same as the filtering used for full-length reads. To assign V/J genes and CDR3, sequences were annotated using PyIR, a Python wrapper for IgBLAST v1.9, with IMGT germline references. Any read was removed if the V/J assignment was weak (E-value above 1e-6), the CDR3 was missing, or the read contained stop codons, out-of-frame junctions, or ambiguous translated residues. A V3J clonotype was defined by an identical inferred V gene, J gene, and CDR3 amino acid sequence. Percentage overlap between repertoires was computed as shared unique clonotypes divided by the size of the smaller repertoire. Richness of each repertoire was evaluated using RTK rarefaction, the Chao1 estimator, and Recon v2.1 estimates of unobserved clonotypes. For all TCRbeta clonotypes obtained by the gDNA method from a few donors, generation probabilities were computed with OLGA. This is the immuneACCESS table as TCRdb keeps it, with only in-frame sequences that have V and J called. A part of the clones is gone; compared with another copy, unresolved V genes explain less than half, and the rest is unexplained. V and J calls and clone size are as listed in that table; D and trimming were resolved from the DNA. The sample table records roughly 2,500,000 clones; over 85% of these occur just once. Together, the top ten hold about 0.38% of the sample.

The donors were healthy, HIV-negative adults who had no recently reported acute infections or vaccinations. Every donor was a Caucasian adult living in Nashville, Tennessee, USA. CD4+ T cells were enriched through magnetic negative selection, after which naive cells were positively selected on CD45RA and the remaining negative fraction served as the memory subset. Blood was obtained by leukapheresis, after which PBMCs were separated by Ficoll-Histopaque density gradient centrifugation and cryopreserved in liquid nitrogen vapor phase. Analytical flow cytometry was used to check the purity and quantity of every magnetically sorted T cell population. Genomic DNA was isolated from every sorted fraction and measured by UV absorbance on a Nanodrop 2000c.

The rearranged chain carries TRBV4-2 and TRBJ1-1, with the D gene call left open. The sequence came from a man younger than 35 in good health. Some clones in this sample may be carry-over from other donors' samples. Sequences were obtained from naive CD4+ T cells from PBMCs. Explained via the paper, the cell subset or site label denotes: CD45RA+ positively selected. The CDR3 region reads CASSQVLEMNTEAFF. The DNA sequence reads TGTGCCAGCAGCCAAGTGCTGGAAATGAACACTGAAGCTTTCTTT.